This T cell receptor beta chain was obtained from a study of blood T cell repertoires in COVID-19. On the study more broadly: PBMCs, B-cell-depleted T cells, or T cells were the source of the cDNA or gDNA that made up the material.

CDR1 and CDR2 (germline): MNHEY, SVGAGI. This CDR3 contains 13 residues. The ends were cut back, 8 bases at V and 3 bases at J, with 13 bases in the middle. Generated by immunoSEQ multiplex PCR, the TCRdb table keeps only in-frame clones and is missing some. The table lists approximately 150,000 clones, over 75% of them singletons. This chain joins TRBV6-5 and TRBJ1-1, with D perhaps matching TRBD1 (6 bases). The source material was peripheral blood. This TCR was sampled from a woman aged 45-65 years with acute or convalescent COVID-19. The CDR3 reads CASGQTLDTEAFF. The CDR3 DNA follows: TGTGCCAGCGGACAGACTCTTGACACTGAAGCTTTCTTT.